This is a list of T cell receptor beta chains from one sample in a study of shared clonotypes between healthy human individuals. TCRdb's copy holds only in-frame clones and misses some; the assay was immunoSEQ multiplex PCR. The repertoire has about 2.4 million clones, 93% of them found once; the top ten carry more than 0.35%. Sequencing was done on a sample of naive CD4+ T cells from PBMCs. These receptors originate from a man between 18 and 29 years old in good health. Some clones in this sample may be carry-over from other donors' samples. Both conserved end residues are part of each CDR3. Each record gives: D gene, clone size, J gene, V gene, CDR3 protein, CDR3 DNA. A D gene is named only where the DNA matches it firmly. For some rows the clone size is stated as once, few or many, or as a class when expanded; others skip it.

- | - | TRBJ1-3 | TRBV5-1 | CASSLAASSGNTIYF | TGCGCCAGCAGCTTGGCGGCGAGCTCTGGAAACACCATATATTTT
TRBD2 | - | TRBJ2-1 | TRBV28 | CASNSAGFSSYNEQFF | TGTGCCAGCAACTCAGCGGGGTTTAGCTCCTACAATGAGCAGTTCTTC
- | - | TRBJ2-2 | TRBV28 | CASSFGGRLHTGELFF | TGTGCCAGCAGTTTCGGGGGGCGCTTACACACCGGGGAGCTGTTTTTT
TRBD1 | - | TRBJ2-7 | TRBV5-4 | CASSTGQGREQYF | TGTGCCAGCAGCACCGGACAGGGAAGGGAGCAGTACTTC
TRBD1 | - | TRBJ1-2 | TRBV10-3 | CAIRSDRANYGYTF | TGTGCCATCAGGTCGGACAGGGCTAACTATGGCTACACCTTC
- | - | TRBJ1-6 | TRBV20-1 | CSASRLGPLHF | TGCAGTGCTAGCCGCCTGGGGCCCCTCCACTTT
- | - | TRBJ2-7 | TRBV21-1 | CASSKEWVKIHEQYF | TGTGCCAGCAGCAAAGAGTGGGTAAAAATCCACGAGCAGTACTTC
TRBD2 | - | TRBJ2-3 | TRBV6-6 | CASSSTGGVTDTQYF | TGTGCCAGCAGTTCTACGGGAGGCGTCACAGATACGCAGTATTTT
- | - | TRBJ2-2 | TRBV5-1 | CASSWMRRANTGELFF | TGCGCCAGCAGCTGGATGCGGAGAGCGAACACCGGGGAGCTGTTTTTT
TRBD2 | - | TRBJ2-7 | TRBV14 | CASSHLGRGQSSYEQYF | TGTGCCAGCAGCCATCTGGGGAGGGGCCAAAGCTCCTACGAGCAGTACTTC
- | - | TRBJ2-7 | TRBV2 | CASQRQGLYEQYF | TGTGCCAGCCAGAGACAGGGACTTTACGAGCAGTACTTC
TRBD1 | - | TRBJ2-5 | TRBV5-5 | CASSSGTGVETQYF | TGTGCCAGCAGCTCCGGGACAGGGGTAGAGACCCAGTACTTC
- | - | TRBJ2-1 | TRBV25-1 | CASSGSFSGEQFF | TGTGCCAGCAGTGGATCATTTTCGGGTGAGCAGTTCTTC
TRBD2 | - | TRBJ2-7 | TRBV19 | CASSIEPLGGWSYEQYF | TGTGCCAGTAGTATAGAGCCCCTGGGGGGGTGGTCCTACGAGCAGTACTTC
- | - | TRBJ1-5 | TRBV10-3 | CAISETREDQPQHF | TGTGCCATCAGTGAAACGAGGGAGGATCAGCCCCAGCATTTT
- | - | TRBJ1-5 | TRBV2 | CASSEGGWEPTSNQPQHF | TGTGCCAGCAGTGAAGGGGGGTGGGAGCCCACTAGCAATCAGCCCCAGCATTTT
TRBD1 | - | TRBJ1-5 | TRBV5-1 | CASSSQRTGNSNQPQHF | TGCGCCAGCAGCTCCCAAAGGACAGGGAATAGCAATCAGCCCCAGCATTTT
- | - | TRBJ1-2 | TRBV7-8 | CASSLGHSLWGYTF | TGTGCCAGCAGCTTGGGACACTCCCTCTGGGGCTACACCTTC
- | - | TRBJ2-1 | TRBV18 | CASSPTGREDDNEQFF | TGTGCCAGCTCACCAACGGGTAGGGAGGATGACAATGAGCAGTTCTTC
- | few | TRBJ1-1 | TRBV6-1 | CASSQAGPTEAFF | TGTGCCAGCAGCCAGGCAGGACCCACTGAAGCTTTCTTT
- | - | TRBJ2-3 | TRBV7-3 | CASSSPTAPDTQYF | TGTGCCAGCAGCTCCCCGACAGCCCCAGATACGCAGTATTTT
- | - | TRBJ1-2 | TRBV6-5 | CASSARGYDYGYTF | TGTGCCAGCAGTGCCCGTGGCTACGACTATGGCTACACCTTC
- | - | TRBJ2-1 | TRBV7-2 | CASSGRGKSSYNEQFF | TGTGCCAGCAGCGGACGGGGCAAAAGCTCCTACAATGAGCAGTTCTTC
- | - | TRBJ1-1 | TRBV19 | CASKGRWVAVRGEAFF | TGTGCCAGTAAGGGGCGATGGGTTGCCGTCCGGGGGGAAGCTTTCTTT
- | - | TRBJ2-1 | TRBV5-1 | CASSLVGPREGEQFF | TGCGCCAGCAGCTTGGTAGGGCCGCGCGAGGGTGAGCAGTTCTTC
TRBD2 | - | TRBJ2-5 | TRBV28 | CASSTTSVHQYF | TGTGCCAGCAGTACCACTAGCGTCCACCAGTACTTC
TRBD1 | - | TRBJ2-7 | TRBV7-6 | CASSLWLRTGGDEQYF | TGTGCCAGCAGCTTATGGTTGAGGACAGGGGGGGACGAGCAGTACTTC
- | - | TRBJ1-5 | TRBV9 | CASSVWGVDQPQHF | TGTGCCAGCAGCGTTTGGGGGGTCGATCAGCCCCAGCATTTT
- | - | TRBJ2-4 | TRBV5-1 | CASSLVAGLSAKNIQYF | TGCGCCAGCAGCTTGGTCGCAGGGTTGTCGGCCAAAAACATTCAGTACTTC
- | - | TRBJ2-1 | TRBV28 | CASTPSLMGYNEQFF | TGTGCCAGCACGCCTTCTCTTATGGGCTACAATGAGCAGTTCTTC
- | once | TRBJ1-1 | TRBV7-2 | CASSLLGAGNTEAFF | TGTGCCAGCAGCTTACTGGGGGCGGGGAACACTGAAGCTTTCTTT
- | - | TRBJ2-3 | TRBV7-2 | CASSFPDTRPYF | TGTGCCAGCAGCTTCCCTGACACCCGACCGTATTTT
TRBD1 | - | TRBJ2-1 | TRBV19 | CASRRLAGTGETNEQFF | TGTGCCAGTAGACGACTCGCCGGGACAGGGGAGACCAATGAGCAGTTCTTC
- | - | TRBJ1-2 | TRBV25-1 | CASSASGAKNYGYTF | TGTGCCAGCAGTGCCTCGGGGGCCAAGAACTATGGCTACACCTTC
- | - | TRBJ2-1 | TRBV2 | CASIRGLARGDEQFF | TGTGCCAGCATTAGAGGACTCGCCAGGGGGGATGAGCAGTTCTTC
TRBD2 | - | TRBJ2-1 | TRBV4-2 | CASSRSGRDYNEQFF | TGTGCCAGCAGCCGCTCCGGGAGGGACTACAATGAGCAGTTCTTC
- | - | TRBJ2-1 | TRBV19 | CASSTLGTAEQFF | TGTGCCAGTAGTACGCTCGGAACAGCAGAGCAGTTCTTC
- | - | TRBJ2-2 | TRBV5-1 | CASTYGLRAGELFF | TGCGCCAGCACTTACGGTTTACGCGCCGGGGAGCTGTTTTTT
- | - | TRBJ1-5 | TRBV29-1 | CSVEVDSSNQPQHF | TGCAGCGTTGAGGTGGACAGTAGCAATCAGCCCCAGCATTTT
- | few | TRBJ1-3 | TRBV2 | CASSEGGALSGNTIYF | TGTGCCAGCAGTGAGGGCGGCGCTCTCTCTGGAAACACCATATATTTT
- | - | TRBJ1-2 | TRBV5-1 | CASRSGDSGTYGYTF | TGCGCCAGCAGGAGCGGAGACAGTGGGACCTATGGCTACACCTTC
TRBD1 | - | TRBJ2-3 | TRBV7-9 | CASSPGTGDTDTQYF | TGTGCCAGCAGCCCCGGGACAGGGGACACAGATACGCAGTATTTT
- | once | TRBJ2-2 | TRBV9 | CASSVSLGDNTGELFF | TGTGCCAGCAGCGTATCTCTAGGAGACAACACCGGGGAGCTGTTTTTT
TRBD2 | - | TRBJ2-7 | TRBV13 | CASSLQRESYEQYF | TGTGCCAGCAGCCTCCAGCGGGAGTCCTACGAGCAGTACTTC
- | - | TRBJ2-2 | TRBV9 | CASSPRTENTGELFF | TGTGCCAGCAGCCCCCGGACCGAGAACACCGGGGAGCTGTTTTTT
TRBD1 | - | TRBJ1-5 | TRBV6-5 | CASSFRGRGQPQHF | TGTGCCAGCAGTTTCAGGGGGCGCGGACAGCCCCAGCATTTT
TRBD1 | - | TRBJ1-1 | TRBV5-4 | CASSSPGTANTEAFF | TGTGCCAGCAGCTCACCCGGGACAGCGAACACTGAAGCTTTCTTT